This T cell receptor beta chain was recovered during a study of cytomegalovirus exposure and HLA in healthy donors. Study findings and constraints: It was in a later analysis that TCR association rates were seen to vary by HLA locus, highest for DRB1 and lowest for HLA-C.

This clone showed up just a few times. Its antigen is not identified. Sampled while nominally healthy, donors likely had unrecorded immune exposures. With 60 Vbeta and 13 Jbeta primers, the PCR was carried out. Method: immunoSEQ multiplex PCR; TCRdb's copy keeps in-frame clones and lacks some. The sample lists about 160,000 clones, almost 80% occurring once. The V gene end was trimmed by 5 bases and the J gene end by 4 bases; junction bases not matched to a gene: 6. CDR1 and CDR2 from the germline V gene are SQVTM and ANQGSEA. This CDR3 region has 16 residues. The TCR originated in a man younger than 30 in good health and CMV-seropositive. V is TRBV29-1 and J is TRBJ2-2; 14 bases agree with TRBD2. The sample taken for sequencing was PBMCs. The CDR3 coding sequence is TGCAGCGTTCGGGGGACTAGCGGGAGTTTCACCGGGGAGCTGTTTTTT. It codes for CSVRGTSGSFTGELFF.